Described below is a single TCR beta chain sequence and its context. Its specificity is unknown. Amplified TCR beta CDR3 regions came from RNA transcripts. The TCR CDR3 was amplified in a first-round RT-PCR using the HTBI primer set. Each CDR3 protein is one row after TCRdb ran MiXCR on the multiplex PCR reads. Here the sample spans approximately 600,000 distinct CDR3 sequences, less than 25% being singletons. This sample was taken from a study of T cells in Graves' hyperthyroidism and ophthalmopathy. The cohort's ophthalmopathy patients, a group with duration under 3 months, had a Clinical Activity Score of at least 3 and a NOSPECS grade of at least 4. Findings and caveats of the study: Ophthalmopathy got predicted by the model a median approximately 6 months before its onset.

V shed 2 bases and J 11 bases; nucleotides not matched to a gene: 8. The CDR3 covers 16 residues. Germline V gene lookup returns CDR1 MNHEY and CDR2 SVGEGT. The sample consisted of blood. The chain employs TRBV6-2 or TRBV6-3 and TRBJ2-1; 14 bases fit TRBD2. This clonotype originated in a man aged 25-45 years with Graves' ophthalmopathy. CDR3 sequence (DNA): TGTGCCAGCAGTTACGCCGGGACTAGCGGGAGACTAAAGCAGTTCTTC. Its protein product is CASSYAGTSGRLKQFF.